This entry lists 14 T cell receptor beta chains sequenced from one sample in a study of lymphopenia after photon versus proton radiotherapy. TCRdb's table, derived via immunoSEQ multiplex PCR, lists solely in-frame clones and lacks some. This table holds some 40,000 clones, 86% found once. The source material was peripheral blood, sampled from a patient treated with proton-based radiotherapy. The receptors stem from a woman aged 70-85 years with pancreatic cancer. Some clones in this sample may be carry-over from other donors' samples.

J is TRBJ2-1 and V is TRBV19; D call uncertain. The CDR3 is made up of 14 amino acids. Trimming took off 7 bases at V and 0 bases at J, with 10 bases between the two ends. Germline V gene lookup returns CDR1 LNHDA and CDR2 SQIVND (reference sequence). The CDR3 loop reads CASTSLRSYNEQFF. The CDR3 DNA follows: TGTGCCAGTACCTCTCTCCGCTCCTACAATGAGCAGTTCTTC. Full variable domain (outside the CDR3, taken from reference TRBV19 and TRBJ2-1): DGGITQSPKYLFRKEGQNVTLSCEQNLNHDAMYWYRQDPGQGLRLIYYSQIVNDFQKGDIAEGYSVSREKKESFPLTVTSAQKNPTAFYLCASTSLRSYNEQFFGPGTRLTVL.

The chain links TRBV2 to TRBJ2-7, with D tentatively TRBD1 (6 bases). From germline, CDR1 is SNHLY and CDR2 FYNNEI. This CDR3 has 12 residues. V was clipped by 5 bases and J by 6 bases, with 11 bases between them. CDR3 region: CASSPRTAEQYF. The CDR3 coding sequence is TGTGCCAGCAGTCCCCGGACAGCCGAGCAGTACTTC.

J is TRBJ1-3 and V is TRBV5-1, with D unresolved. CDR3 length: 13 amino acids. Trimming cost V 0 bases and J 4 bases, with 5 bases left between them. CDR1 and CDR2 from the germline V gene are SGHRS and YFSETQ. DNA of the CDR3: TGCGCCAGCAGCTTGGATTTGGGAAACACCATATATTTT. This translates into CASSLDLGNTIYF. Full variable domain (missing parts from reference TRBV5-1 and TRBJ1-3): KAGVTQTPRYLIKTRGQQVTLSCSPISGHRSVSWYQQTPGQGLQFLFEYFSETQRNKGNFPGRFSGRQFSNSRSEMNVSTLELGDSALYLCASSLDLGNTIYFGEGSWLTVV.

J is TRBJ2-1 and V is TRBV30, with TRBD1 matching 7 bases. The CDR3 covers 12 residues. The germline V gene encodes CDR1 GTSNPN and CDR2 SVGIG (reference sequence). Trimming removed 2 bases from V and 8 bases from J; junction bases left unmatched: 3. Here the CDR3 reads CAWSHQGDEQFF. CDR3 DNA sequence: TGTGCCTGGAGTCATCAGGGGGATGAGCAGTTCTTC. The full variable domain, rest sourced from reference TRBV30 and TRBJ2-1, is SQTIHQWPATLVQPVGSPLSLECTVEGTSNPNLYWYRQAAGRGLQLLFYSVGIGQISSEVPQNLSASRPQDRQFILSSKKLLLSDSGFYLCAWSHQGDEQFFGPGTRLTVL.

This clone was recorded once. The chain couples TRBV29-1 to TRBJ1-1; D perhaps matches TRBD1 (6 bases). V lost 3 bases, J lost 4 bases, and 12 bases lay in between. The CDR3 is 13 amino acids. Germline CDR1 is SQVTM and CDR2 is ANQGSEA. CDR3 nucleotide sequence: TGCAGCGTTGACCGGGGGCTTACCACTGAAGCTTTCTTT. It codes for CSVDRGLTTEAFF. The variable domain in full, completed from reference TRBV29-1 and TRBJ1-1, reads SAVISQKPSRDICQRGTSLTIQCQVDSQVTMMFWYRQQPGQSLTLIATANQGSEATYESGFVIDKFPISRPNLTFSTLTVSNMSPEDSSIYLCSVDRGLTTEAFFGQGTRLTVV.

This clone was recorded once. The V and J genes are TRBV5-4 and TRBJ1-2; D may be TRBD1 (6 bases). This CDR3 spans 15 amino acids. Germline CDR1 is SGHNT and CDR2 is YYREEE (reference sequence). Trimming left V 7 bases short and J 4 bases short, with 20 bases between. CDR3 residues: CASLPGAGETYGYTF. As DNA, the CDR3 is TGTGCCAGCCTCCCCGGGGCAGGGGAGACCTATGGCTACACCTTC.

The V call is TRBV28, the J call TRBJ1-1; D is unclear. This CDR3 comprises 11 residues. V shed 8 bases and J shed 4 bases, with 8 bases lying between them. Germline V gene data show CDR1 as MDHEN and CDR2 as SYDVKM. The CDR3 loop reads CASRWFTEAFF. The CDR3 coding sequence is TGTGCCAGCCGGTGGTTCACTGAAGCTTTCTTT.

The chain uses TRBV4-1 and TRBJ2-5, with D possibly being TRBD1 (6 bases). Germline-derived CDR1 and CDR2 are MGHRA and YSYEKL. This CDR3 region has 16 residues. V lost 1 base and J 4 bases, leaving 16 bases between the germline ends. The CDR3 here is CASSQGSTGSIETQYF. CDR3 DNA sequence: TGCGCCAGCAGCCAAGGGTCTACAGGGAGTATAGAGACCCAGTACTTC.

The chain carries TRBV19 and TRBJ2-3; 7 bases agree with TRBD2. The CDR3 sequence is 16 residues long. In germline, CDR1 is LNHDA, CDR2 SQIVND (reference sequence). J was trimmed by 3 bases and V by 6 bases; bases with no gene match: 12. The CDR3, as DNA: TGTGCCAGTAGGAGTCTCGGGGGAGGGCCAACAGATACGCAGTATTTT. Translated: CASRSLGGGPTDTQYF. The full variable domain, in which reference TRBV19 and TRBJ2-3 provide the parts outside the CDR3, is DGGITQSPKYLFRKEGQNVTLSCEQNLNHDAMYWYRQDPGQGLRLIYYSQIVNDFQKGDIAEGYSVSREKKESFPLTVTSAQKNPTAFYLCASRSLGGGPTDTQYFGPGTRLTVL.

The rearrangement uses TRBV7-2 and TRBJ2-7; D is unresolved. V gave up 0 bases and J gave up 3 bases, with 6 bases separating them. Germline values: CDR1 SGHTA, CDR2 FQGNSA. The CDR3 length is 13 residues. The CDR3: CASSLALSYEQYF. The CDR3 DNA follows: TGTGCCAGCAGCTTAGCACTAAGCTACGAGCAGTACTTC.

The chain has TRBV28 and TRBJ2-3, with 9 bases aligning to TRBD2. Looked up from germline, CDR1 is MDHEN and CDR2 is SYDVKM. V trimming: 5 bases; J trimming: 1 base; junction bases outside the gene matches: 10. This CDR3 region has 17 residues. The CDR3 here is CASSRGVAGAGTDTQYF. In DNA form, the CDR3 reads TGTGCCAGCAGTCGCGGGGTAGCGGGAGCGGGCACAGATACGCAGTATTTT.

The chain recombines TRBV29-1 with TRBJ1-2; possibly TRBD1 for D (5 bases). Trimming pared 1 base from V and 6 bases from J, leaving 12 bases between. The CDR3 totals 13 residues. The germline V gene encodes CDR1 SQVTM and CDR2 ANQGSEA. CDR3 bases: TGCAGCGTTGAAGCTTGGGGCAGGGATGGCTACACCTTC. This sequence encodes CSVEAWGRDGYTF.

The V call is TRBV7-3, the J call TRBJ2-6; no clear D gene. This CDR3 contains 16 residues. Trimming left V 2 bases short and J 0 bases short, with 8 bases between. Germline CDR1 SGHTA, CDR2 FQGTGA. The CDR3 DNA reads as TGTGCCAGCAGCTTATCCCCATCCTCTGGGGCCAACGTCCTGACTTTC. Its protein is CASSLSPSSGANVLTF. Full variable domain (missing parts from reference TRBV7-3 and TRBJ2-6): GAGVSQTPSNKVTEKGKYVELRCDPISGHTALYWYRQSLGQGPEFLIYFQGTGAADDSGLPNDRFFAVRPEGSVSTLKIQRTERGDSAVYLCASSLSPSSGANVLTFGAGSRLTVL.

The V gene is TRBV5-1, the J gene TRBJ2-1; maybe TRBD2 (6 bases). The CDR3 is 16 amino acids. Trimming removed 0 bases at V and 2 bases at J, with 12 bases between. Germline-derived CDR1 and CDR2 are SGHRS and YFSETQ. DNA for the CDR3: TGCGCCAGCAGCTTGGGGTCGGGAGTGACCTACAATGAGCAGTTCTTC. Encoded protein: CASSLGSGVTYNEQFF. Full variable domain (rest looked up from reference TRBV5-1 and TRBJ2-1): KAGVTQTPRYLIKTRGQQVTLSCSPISGHRSVSWYQQTPGQGLQFLFEYFSETQRNKGNFPGRFSGRQFSNSRSEMNVSTLELGDSALYLCASSLGSGVTYNEQFFGPGTRLTVL.